These T cell receptor beta chains were read from a single sample in a study of cytomegalovirus exposure and HLA in healthy donors. TCRdb keeps only in-frame clones here, not all; method: immunoSEQ multiplex PCR. The sample records about 170,000 clones, more than 60% being singletons. The sequencing input was PBMCs. Receptors were obtained from a female donor in good health and CMV-seronegative. The CDR3 runs from the conserved cysteine through the conserved F or W. D genes are given only for firm matches. Clone size is stated in some rows and not others, as once, few, many or a class when expanded.

16	TRBD1	.	TRBV5-6	TRBJ1-3	CASSGPDRVTGNTIYF	TGTGCCAGCAGCGGGCCGGACAGGGTGACTGGAAACACCATATATTTT
13	TRBD1	.	TRBV6-5	TRBJ2-1	CATIGQGINEQFF	TGTGCCACCATCGGACAGGGGATAAATGAGCAGTTCTTC
14	.	once	TRBV13	TRBJ2-7	CASSQRTRAYEQYF	TGTGCCAGCAGCCAAAGAACTAGGGCGTACGAGCAGTACTTC
13	.	.	TRBV19	TRBJ2-7	CASRRTEGYEQYF	TGTGCCAGTAGAAGGACAGAGGGCTACGAGCAGTACTTC
13	.	.	TRBV7-2	TRBJ2-2	CASRTTSAGELFF	TGTGCCAGCAGAACAACTAGTGCCGGGGAGCTGTTTTTT
15	.	.	TRBV4-3	TRBJ2-5	CASSQDFSGQETQYF	TGCGCCAGCAGCCAAGATTTCTCCGGCCAAGAGACCCAGTACTTC
17	TRBD2	.	TRBV5-6	TRBJ2-1	CASSLALAGGHWDEQFF	TGTGCCAGCAGCTTGGCCCTAGCGGGGGGCCACTGGGATGAGCAGTTCTTC
14	.	once	TRBV7-8	TRBJ1-1	CASSLATLGAEAFF	TGTGCCAGCAGCTTAGCGACATTGGGAGCTGAAGCTTTCTTT
14	TRBD2	.	TRBV10-3	TRBJ2-3	CAISEVAGADTQYF	TGTGCCATCAGTGAGGTGGCGGGAGCAGATACGCAGTATTTT
16	TRBD1	.	TRBV14	TRBJ2-1	CASSQDLGQGFGAPFF	TGTGCCAGCAGCCAAGATCTAGGACAGGGATTCGGGGCCCCGTTCTTC
13	.	few	TRBV7-2	TRBJ1-2	CASSLVTGYGYTF	TGTGCCAGCAGCTTAGTTACCGGCTATGGCTACACCTTC
15	TRBD1	.	TRBV2	TRBJ1-5	CASDTGEGSNQPQHF	TGTGCCAGCGATACAGGGGAAGGAAGCAATCAGCCCCAGCATTTT
12	.	.	TRBV28	TRBJ2-3	CASSETENTQYF	TGTGCCAGCAGTGAGACAGAGAATACGCAGTATTTT
15	TRBD1	few	TRBV7-2	TRBJ1-4	CASRPQGALNEKLFF	TGTGCCAGCAGACCCCAGGGGGCGCTTAATGAAAAACTGTTTTTT
17	TRBD1	.	TRBV4-1	TRBJ2-3	CASSHQTGTGVTDTQYF	TGCGCCAGCAGCCATCAAACCGGGACAGGGGTTACAGATACGCAGTATTTT
18	TRBD2	.	TRBV9	TRBJ2-3	CASSPGPLGSGSTDTQYF	TGTGCCAGCAGCCCAGGGCCCTTGGGTAGCGGGAGCACAGATACGCAGTATTTT
17	TRBD1	once	TRBV27	TRBJ1-1	CASSLKGAPLMNTEAFF	TGTGCCAGCAGTTTAAAGGGGGCTCCATTAATGAACACTGAAGCTTTCTTT
11	.	once	TRBV9	TRBJ1-2	CASSGGYGYTF	TGTGCCAGCAGCGGAGGCTATGGCTACACCTTC
15	.	few	TRBV7-3	TRBJ2-1	CASSLEQGPYNEQFF	TGTGCCAGCAGCTTAGAACAGGGACCCTACAATGAGCAGTTCTTC
14	.	.	TRBV28	TRBJ2-1	CASNTFSSYNEQFF	TGTGCCAGCAACACGTTCAGCTCCTACAATGAGCAGTTCTTC
13	.	.	TRBV6-5	TRBJ2-7	CASSYSVSYEQYF	TGTGCCAGCAGTTACTCCGTTTCCTACGAGCAGTACTTC
13	.	.	TRBV19	TRBJ1-2	CASSRTGSYGYTF	TGTGCCAGTAGCCGTACAGGGTCCTATGGCTACACCTTC
19	.	.	TRBV7-2	TRBJ2-6	CASSLLQPSYRAGANVLTF	TGTGCCAGCAGCTTACTGCAACCTAGTTATCGGGCTGGGGCCAACGTCCTGACTTTC
17	TRBD1	.	TRBV2	TRBJ1-2	CASADSIAGQGADGYTF	TGTGCCAGCGCGGATTCAATTGCGGGACAGGGGGCAGATGGCTACACCTTC
15	TRBD1	.	TRBV5-1	TRBJ1-5	CASSLGTGGNQPQHF	TGCGCCAGCAGCTTAGGGACAGGGGGCAATCAGCCCCAGCATTTT
16	.	.	TRBV5-1	TRBJ1-6	CASSLVAGDKDSPLHF	TGCGCCAGCAGCTTGGTGGCAGGGGATAAGGATTCACCCCTCCACTTT
17	.	.	TRBV9	TRBJ1-3	CASSESLGGASGNTIYF	TGTGCCAGCAGCGAAAGCCTAGGGGGTGCCTCTGGAAACACCATATATTTT
15	.	.	TRBV28	TRBJ2-2	CASSLFGASTGELFF	TGTGCCAGCAGTTTATTTGGGGCGAGCACCGGGGAGCTGTTTTTT
13	.	.	TRBV19	TRBJ1-1	CASSPQGGTEAFF	TGTGCCAGTAGTCCACAGGGTGGCACTGAAGCTTTCTTT
17	TRBD2	.	TRBV4-3	TRBJ2-7	CASSQGSLAGGQYEQYF	TGCGCCAGCAGCCAAGGGAGCCTAGCGGGGGGGCAATACGAGCAGTACTTC
13	.	.	TRBV2	TRBJ1-2	CASSGSGVYGYTF	TGTGCCAGCAGTGGTTCCGGTGTCTATGGCTACACCTTC
16	.	.	TRBV7-9	TRBJ2-2	CSSSLTTGEGTGELFF	TGTTCCAGCAGCTTAACGACAGGGGAGGGCACCGGGGAGCTGTTTTTT
14	.	.	TRBV7-3	TRBJ1-5	CASSLSGVTQPQHF	TGTGCCAGCAGCTTAAGCGGGGTAACTCAGCCCCAGCATTTT
14	TRBD1	.	TRBV2	TRBJ1-2	CASKLRGQNYGYTF	TGTGCCAGCAAACTCAGGGGGCAAAACTATGGCTACACCTTC
13	.	.	TRBV5-6	TRBJ2-5	CASSQGGRETQYF	TGTGCCAGCAGCCAAGGAGGGAGGGAGACCCAGTACTTC
17	TRBD1	.	TRBV14	TRBJ2-5	CASSRRLGTGTQETQYF	TGTGCCAGCAGCCGTCGGCTCGGGACAGGGACTCAAGAGACCCAGTACTTC
15	TRBD2	once	TRBV19	TRBJ2-7	CASSILTSGTYEQYF	TGTGCCAGTAGTATCCTGACTAGCGGAACCTACGAGCAGTACTTC
15	TRBD1	few	TRBV2	TRBJ2-1	CASSTGQGAWNEQFF	TGTGCCAGCAGTACCGGACAGGGGGCCTGGAATGAGCAGTTCTTC